This TCR beta chain was sequenced in a study of monozygotic twins with cystic fibrosis. About the study: Libraries were built from 3 to 3.5 micrograms of fragmented DNA using about 14 PCR cycles. The study's findings and limits: Low clonality (median around 0.0096) suggested a mostly naive repertoire.

Regarding this clone: What it binds is unknown.

This table comes from immunoSEQ multiplex PCR, and its TCRdb copy is limited to in-frame clones, with some not included. The sample has about 15,000 clones; over 95% are singletons. This CDR3 contains 16 residues. V lost 5 bases, J lost 1 base, and 17 bases lay in between. The V gene's germline CDR1 is SGHTA and CDR2 FQGNSA. The V gene is TRBV7-2, the J gene TRBJ1-2; weak D call: TRBD1 (5 bases). Source material: blood. This receptor was identified in a girl aged 2-9 years with cystic fibrosis. DNA for the CDR3: TGTGCCAGCAGCGAAGTGGGGACTCCGATTAACTATGGCTACACCTTC. Its translation: CASSEVGTPINYGYTF.